These T cell receptor beta chains were read from a single sample in a study of identical twins. TCRdb redid the calling of the 5' RACE reads with MiXCR, one entry per CDR3 protein. The sample consists of fewer than 250,000 distinct CDR3 sequences, approximately 16% of them appearing once. This same sample was also part of a study on T cells expressing NK-cell markers.

The sample was CD8+ T cells sorted from blood. The source of these receptors is a woman aged 18-29 years in good health. CDR3s include the opening cysteine and the closing phenylalanine or tryptophan. A D gene is named only where the DNA matches it firmly. Rows may omit the clone size; those that give it use once, few, many or a size class.

abundance	j_gene	len	d_gene	v_gene	CDR3nt	CDR3aa
NA	TRBJ1-1	13	NA	TRBV3-1	TGTGCCAGCAGCCAAGAATTGTACACTGAAGCTTTCTTT	CASSQELYTEAFF
once	TRBJ2-2	15	NA	TRBV2	TGTGCCAGCAGTAACAACCCTACAGGGACCGGGGAGCTGTTTTTT	CASSNNPTGTGELFF
NA	TRBJ2-3	17	NA	TRBV7-9	TGTGCCAGCAGCCCCATGGGGGGGGCGCCCAGCACAGATACGCAGTATTTT	CASSPMGGAPSTDTQYF
few	TRBJ2-5	12	NA	TRBV21-1	TGTGCCAGCCGGACAGGGCAAGAGACCCAGTACTTC	CASRTGQETQYF
NA	TRBJ1-1	14	NA	TRBV11-3	TGTGCCAGCAGCTTAGGGGCCCAGACCACTGAAGCTTTCTTT	CASSLGAQTTEAFF
few	TRBJ2-1	15	TRBD2	TRBV12-3/TRBV12-4	TGTGCCAGCACAGATAGCGGGAGCTCCTACAATGAGCAGTTCTTC	CASTDSGSSYNEQFF
NA	TRBJ2-7	14	NA	TRBV5-1	TGCGCCAGCAGCTTGGAGGCATTAAGGGACGAGCAGTACTTC	CASSLEALRDEQYF
few	TRBJ1-5	14	TRBD1	TRBV11-2	TGTGCCAGCAGCTTAGAGACAGGGGATCAGCCCCAGCATTTT	CASSLETGDQPQHF
few	TRBJ2-5	15	NA	TRBV7-2	TGTGCCAGCAGCTTAGAAGGGGCGGGTAGGGAGACCCAGTACTTC	CASSLEGAGRETQYF
NA	TRBJ2-3	13	NA	TRBV4-1	TGCGCCAGCACCCAACGCATTACAGATACGCAGTATTTT	CASTQRITDTQYF
many	TRBJ2-2	12	NA	TRBV6-6	TGTGCCACTTACTTAGCGTCGGGGGAGCTGTTTTTT	CATYLASGELFF
NA	TRBJ2-2	16	NA	TRBV10-1	TGCGCCAGCAGTGTTCGTGGGGGCCTGGACACCGGGGAGCTGTTTTTT	CASSVRGGLDTGELFF
NA	TRBJ1-1	16	TRBD1	TRBV12-3/TRBV12-4	TGTGCCAGCAGGAAGTGGGCCGGAGGACAGGATGCCGAAGCTTTCTTT	CASRKWAGGQDAEAFF
NA	TRBJ1-1	10	NA	TRBV6-5	TGTGCCAGCACCCGCCAGGAAGCTTTCTTT	CASTRQEAFF
few	TRBJ2-7	13	NA	TRBV20-1	TGCAGTGCTAGGGACCGGGGAGTCTACGAGCAGTACTTC	CSARDRGVYEQYF
few	TRBJ1-6	17	TRBD1	TRBV6-2/TRBV6-3	TGTGCCAGCAACGCAGGGGGCGCGGGCTCCTATAATTCACCCCTCCACTTT	CASNAGGAGSYNSPLHF
few	TRBJ2-7	14	NA	TRBV12-3/TRBV12-4	TGTGCCAGCAGTTTTACCTCGAGCTCCTACGAGCAGTACTTC	CASSFTSSSYEQYF
few	TRBJ1-5	14	NA	TRBV7-9	TGTGCCAGCAGCTACGGGGATAGCAATCAGCCCCAGCATTTT	CASSYGDSNQPQHF
NA	TRBJ2-1	16	NA	TRBV7-2	TGTGCCAGCAGCTCGACCTTGAACTCCTGGTACAATGAGCAGTTCTTC	CASSSTLNSWYNEQFF
NA	TRBJ2-1	11	NA	TRBV12-3/TRBV12-4	NA	CASSSSDDLFF
many	TRBJ1-4	15	NA	TRBV20-1	TGCAGTGCTGCAAACCGGGACCTCGGTATTGGAAAACTGTTTTTT	CSAANRDLGIGKLFF
many	TRBJ2-1	16	NA	TRBV12-3/TRBV12-4	TGTGCCAGCAGTGCCGAGACTAGTGGGTTCTACAATGAGCAGTTCTTC	CASSAETSGFYNEQFF
few	TRBJ2-7	14	NA	TRBV7-9	TGTGCCAGCAGCTTTCCCGACAGGAAGTACGAGCAGTACTTC	CASSFPDRKYEQYF
few	TRBJ2-5	15	NA	TRBV6-1	TGTGCCAGCAGGAGGGAGATTCTCGGCCAAGAGACCCAGTACTTC	CASRREILGQETQYF
NA	TRBJ2-5	15	NA	TRBV3-1	TGTGCCAGCAGCCAAGAAACGGTAGGGGGGGAGACCCAGTACTTC	CASSQETVGGETQYF
few	TRBJ2-7	13	NA	TRBV25-1	TGTGCCAGCAGTACCCCAGGGGCGGGCGAGCAGTACTTC	CASSTPGAGEQYF
NA	TRBJ2-7	13	NA	TRBV5-6	TGTGCCAGCAGACTACAGAGCTCCTACGAGCAGTACTTC	CASRLQSSYEQYF
NA	TRBJ2-3	14	TRBD2	TRBV6-1	TGTGCCAGCGCTGGGGCGGGAGGACTAGATACGCAGTATTTT	CASAGAGGLDTQYF
NA	TRBJ2-3	12	NA	TRBV7-9	TGTGCCAGCAACACCCAGGGTGATACGCAGTATTTT	CASNTQGDTQYF
few	TRBJ1-2	15	NA	TRBV7-6	TGTGCCAGCAGCTTAGTGGACGGGCGTTACTATGGCTACACCTTC	CASSLVDGRYYGYTF
NA	TRBJ2-1	17	TRBD2	TRBV3-1	TGTGCCAGCAGCCAAGAACCGTCTAGCGGGGGTCCGAATGAGCAGTTCTTC	CASSQEPSSGGPNEQFF
many	TRBJ2-2	12	NA	TRBV6-6	TGTGCCAGTACAGGGAACACCGGGGAGCTGTTTTTT	CASTGNTGELFF
NA	TRBJ2-7	15	NA	TRBV6-1	TGTGCCAGCAGTGAAGAGGACCCGGGAGCCTACGAGCAGTACTTC	CASSEEDPGAYEQYF
NA	TRBJ1-1	15	NA	TRBV5-1	TGCGCCAGCAGCCTAGTAGTCGCGGGGGCGGAAGAAGCTTTCTTT	CASSLVVAGAEEAFF
few	TRBJ1-1	11	NA	TRBV7-9	TGTGCCAGCCAAATACGCGCTGAAGCTTTCTTT	CASQIRAEAFF
few	TRBJ1-1	13	NA	TRBV20-1	TGCAGTGCTAGAGATCCCGGCTCCCCTGAAGCTTTCTTT	CSARDPGSPEAFF
NA	TRBJ2-2	11	NA	TRBV10-3	TGTGCATACAGCGGGACCGGGGAGCTGTTTTTT	CAYSGTGELFF
few	TRBJ2-7	15	NA	TRBV6-5	TGTGCCAGCAGTTCGACGGGGACACTCACCCGCGAGCAGTACTTC	CASSSTGTLTREQYF
NA	TRBJ2-7	15	TRBD2	TRBV5-1	TGCGCCAGCAGCTTCCGTGCGGGGGGCGGCGACGAGCAGTACTTC	CASSFRAGGGDEQYF
few	TRBJ1-1	11	NA	TRBV30	TGTGCCCACGGTCAGGGCACTGAAGCTTTCTTT	CAHGQGTEAFF
NA	TRBJ2-7	15	TRBD2	TRBV27	TGTGCCAGCCTGGATGGGTCTAGCGGCTCCTACGAGCAGTACTTC	CASLDGSSGSYEQYF
many	TRBJ2-3	14	NA	TRBV4-3	TGCGCCAGCAGCCAACTACTAGATTCAGATACGCAGTATTTT	CASSQLLDSDTQYF
few	TRBJ1-2	15	NA	TRBV4-1	TGCGCCAGCAGCCAAGGCGCAGGTACGGACTATGGCTACACCTTC	CASSQGAGTDYGYTF
NA	TRBJ2-3	16	NA	TRBV3-1	TGTGCCAGCAGCCAAGATCTTCAGCTTAGCACAGATACGCAGTATTTT	CASSQDLQLSTDTQYF
NA	TRBJ2-1	14	TRBD2	TRBV19	TGTGCCAGTAGTCAGCGGGGGAAATACAATGAGCAGTTCTTC	CASSQRGKYNEQFF
few	TRBJ2-2	15	NA	TRBV7-9	TGTGCCAGCAGCGAGGGCCAACTTCGGCCCGGGGAGCTGTTTTTT	CASSEGQLRPGELFF
NA	TRBJ2-2	11	TRBD1	TRBV25-1	TGTGCCAGCCGACAGGGCGGGGAGCTGTTTTTT	CASRQGGELFF
few	TRBJ2-5	14	TRBD1	TRBV10-2	TGCGCCAGCAGCCACAGGGGGCGCGGAGAGACCCAGTACTTC	CASSHRGRGETQYF
few	TRBJ2-1	15	TRBD2	TRBV24-1	TGTGCCACCAGTCGGACTAGCGGGAGGGCCGGTGAGCAGTTCTTC	CATSRTSGRAGEQFF
NA	TRBJ2-7	17	TRBD2	TRBV6-1	TGTGCCAGCACCGACCGGGGTTTCGGGGGGAGCTCCTACGAGCAGTACTTC	CASTDRGFGGSSYEQYF
few	TRBJ2-7	15	NA	TRBV9	TGTGCCAGCAGCGTGGGGGGACACGGGGCTTACGAGCAGTACTTC	CASSVGGHGAYEQYF
few	TRBJ1-5	13	NA	TRBV12-3/TRBV12-4	TGTGCCAGCAGTTTTGGAGGGTTTCAGCCCCAGCATTTT	CASSFGGFQPQHF
few	TRBJ2-1	14	NA	TRBV5-1	TGCGCCAGCAGCGCAATACCTAGCTACAATGAGCAGTTCTTC	CASSAIPSYNEQFF
many	TRBJ2-7	12	TRBD1	TRBV29-1	TGCAGCGTTGCGGCAGGGGGCGGGGAGCAGTACTTC	CSVAAGGGEQYF
NA	TRBJ1-4	14	NA	TRBV5-6	TGTGCCAGCAGCTTGTTGGCTACTAATGAAAAACTGTTTTTT	CASSLLATNEKLFF
NA	TRBJ2-7	13	NA	TRBV14	TGTGCCAGCAGCCAAGAACTGGGCTACGAGCAGTACTTC	CASSQELGYEQYF
NA	TRBJ2-2	15	NA	TRBV11-2	TGTGCCAGCAGCTTGTTCAGGCTGAACACCGGGGAGCTGTTTTTT	CASSLFRLNTGELFF
few	TRBJ2-7	14	NA	TRBV9	TGTGCCAGCAGCAACCGGGACGGTACCTACGAGCAGTACTTC	CASSNRDGTYEQYF
NA	TRBJ2-1	16	NA	TRBV2	TGTGCCAGCAGCCGTAGCGGTGGAGCAGCCGGAGGGGAGCAGTTCTTC	CASSRSGGAAGGEQFF
few	TRBJ2-7	15	TRBD1	TRBV7-9	TGTGCCAGCAGCAGCACACGGGACAGCTCCTACGAGCAGTACTTC	CASSSTRDSSYEQYF